The 9 T cell receptor beta chains listed next were all sequenced from one sample in a study of cytomegalovirus exposure and HLA in healthy donors. PCR was performed using 60 Vbeta and 13 Jbeta primers. Generated by immunoSEQ multiplex PCR, the TCRdb table keeps only in-frame clones and is missing some. The table has about 130,000 clones, about 85% seen once. Sequenced: PBMCs. These receptors were collected from a boy aged 5-17 years in good health and CMV-seronegative.

The rearrangement joins TRBV5-3 to TRBJ2-1; possibly TRBD2 for D (6 bases). TRBV5-3 is reported as an ORF; its role is uncertain. Trimming removed 10 bases at V and 6 bases at J, with 17 bases between. CDR3 size: 13 residues. CDR3 loop: CALSPTSTNEQFF. As DNA, the CDR3 is TGTGCCCTCAGCCCGACTAGTACCAATGAGCAGTTCTTC.

This chain uses TRBV4-3 with TRBJ2-1; TRBD2 aligns across 9 bases. Germline V lookup: CDR1 LGHNA, CDR2 YSLEER. Trimming removed 0 bases from V and 5 bases from J; junction bases left unmatched: 5. The length of the CDR3 is 16 residues. The CDR3 DNA sequence: TGCGCCAGCAGCCAAGATGTGGGACTAGCTAACAATGAGCAGTTCTTC. It codes for CASSQDVGLANNEQFF.

This clone was seen only once. The chain has TRBV7-2 and TRBJ2-1; 10 bases line up with TRBD2. This CDR3 has 17 amino acids. The ends lost 5 bases at V and 2 bases at J; junction bases unmatched: 9. Germline loops: CDR1 SGHTA, CDR2 FQGNSA. CDR3 amino acids: CASSPLPAGGPYNEQFF. CDR3 DNA sequence: TGTGCCAGCAGCCCCCTGCCAGCGGGAGGGCCCTACAATGAGCAGTTCTTC.

V usage is TRBV19 and J usage is TRBJ2-3; 10 bases line up with TRBD1. This CDR3 has 14 amino acids. Germline assignment: CDR1 LNHDA and CDR2 SQIVND (reference sequence). Trimming took 3 bases from V and 4 from J; bases not matched to a gene: 1. This CDR3 is CASSIGQGADTQYF. CDR3 nucleotide sequence: TGTGCCAGTAGTATTGGACAGGGGGCAGATACGCAGTATTTT.

The CDR3 sequence: CASSLGGTNYGYTF. The CDR3 DNA sequence: TGCGCCAGCAGCTTGGGAGGTACGAACTATGGCTACACCTTC. This rearrangement joins TRBV5-1 to TRBJ1-2, with no clear D. Trimming removed 0 bases from V and 2 bases from J, with 8 bases in between. The CDR3 runs to 14 residues. The germline gives CDR1 SGHRS, CDR2 YFSETQ.

This chain links TRBV9 with TRBJ1-2, with 7 bases identical to TRBD1. The CDR3 has 14 residues. Unmatched junction bases numbered 9, after V lost 2 bases and J lost 8 bases. Germline assignment: CDR1 SGDLS and CDR2 YYNGEE. The CDR3 sequence is CASSVAGGGGGYTF. CDR3 coding DNA: TGTGCCAGCAGCGTCGCCGGAGGGGGCGGGGGCTACACCTTC.

V is TRBV20-1 and J is TRBJ2-7; D is perhaps TRBD2 (5 bases). Germline V gene lookup returns CDR1 DFQATT and CDR2 SNEGSKA (reference sequence). The CDR3 sequence is 11 residues long. V was clipped by 7 bases and J by 4 bases, with 11 bases between them. The CDR3 DNA sequence: TGCAGTGGGCTAGAGGGTTACGAGCAGTACTTC. Residues: CSGLEGYEQYF.

This chain joins TRBV15 and TRBJ1-5; 7 bases fit TRBD1. This CDR3 region has 15 residues. The ends lost 0 bases at V and 7 bases at J; junction bases unmatched: 6. In germline, CDR1 is LNHNV, CDR2 YYDKDF (reference sequence). The CDR3 DNA sequence: TGTGCCACCAGCAGAGATCGACAGGGAACCCAGCCCCAGCATTTT. As protein: CATSRDRQGTQPQHF.

V and J are TRBV7-9 and TRBJ2-1, with TRBD2 identical over 14 bases. The CDR3 is made up of 14 amino acids. The ends lost 5 bases at V and 8 bases at J; junction bases unmatched: 2. Germline V gives CDR1 SEHNR, CDR2 FQNEAQ (reference sequence). For the CDR3, the DNA is TGTGCCAGCAGCAGACTAGCGGGAGGGCATGAGCAGTTCTTC. It codes for CASSRLAGGHEQFF.